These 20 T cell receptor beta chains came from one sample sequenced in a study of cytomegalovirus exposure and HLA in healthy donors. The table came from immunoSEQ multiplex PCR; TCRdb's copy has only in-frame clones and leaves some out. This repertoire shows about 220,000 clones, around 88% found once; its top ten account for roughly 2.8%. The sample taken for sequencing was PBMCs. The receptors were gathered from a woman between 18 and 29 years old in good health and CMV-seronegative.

For the CDR3, the DNA is TGTGCCAGCAGTCGACAGGGGAGCCTGCGGGAGCAGTACTTC. Residues: CASSRQGSLREQYF. The chain employs TRBV28 and TRBJ2-7; 8 nucleotides align to TRBD1. Germline assignment: CDR1 MDHEN and CDR2 SYDVKM. This CDR3 region has 14 residues. Trimming removed 5 bases from V and 7 bases from J; junction bases left unmatched: 10.

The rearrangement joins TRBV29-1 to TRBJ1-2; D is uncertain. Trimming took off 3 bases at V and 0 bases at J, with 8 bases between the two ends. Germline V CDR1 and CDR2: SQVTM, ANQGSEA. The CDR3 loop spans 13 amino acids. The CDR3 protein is CSVEGGANYGYTF. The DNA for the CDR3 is TGCAGCGTTGAGGGAGGCGCTAACTATGGCTACACCTTC.

This CDR3 reads CASSAGQTGDTEAFF. As DNA, the CDR3 is TGTGCCAGCAGTGCTGGACAGACGGGTGACACTGAAGCTTTCTTT. This rearrangement joins TRBV2 to TRBJ1-1; perhaps TRBD1 as D (6 bases). The CDR3 length is 15 residues. The ends were cut back, 4 bases at V and 3 bases at J, with 15 bases in the middle. The germline CDR1 and CDR2 sequences are SNHLY and FYNNEI.

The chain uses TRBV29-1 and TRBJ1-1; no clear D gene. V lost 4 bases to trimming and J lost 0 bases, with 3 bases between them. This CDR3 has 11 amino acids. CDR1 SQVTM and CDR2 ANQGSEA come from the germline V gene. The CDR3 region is CSVGLNTEAFF. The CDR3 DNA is TGCAGCGTTGGGCTGAACACTGAAGCTTTCTTT.

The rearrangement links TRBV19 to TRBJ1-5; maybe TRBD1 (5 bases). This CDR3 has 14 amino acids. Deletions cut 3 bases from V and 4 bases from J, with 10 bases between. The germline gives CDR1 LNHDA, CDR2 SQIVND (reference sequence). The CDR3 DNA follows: TGTGCCAGTAGTATTGAGACAGCGAATCAGCCCCAGCATTTT. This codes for CASSIETANQPQHF.

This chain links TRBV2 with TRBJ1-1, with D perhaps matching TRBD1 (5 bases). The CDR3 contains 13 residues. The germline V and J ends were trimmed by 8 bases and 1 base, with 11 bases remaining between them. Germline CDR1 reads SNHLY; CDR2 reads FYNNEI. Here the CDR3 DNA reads TGTGCCAGCTATTATCAGGGGAACACTGAAGCTTTCTTT. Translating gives CASYYQGNTEAFF.

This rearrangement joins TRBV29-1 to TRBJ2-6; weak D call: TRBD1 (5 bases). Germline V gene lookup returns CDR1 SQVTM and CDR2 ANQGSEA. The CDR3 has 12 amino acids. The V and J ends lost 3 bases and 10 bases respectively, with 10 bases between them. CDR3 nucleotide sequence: TGCAGCGTTGAGACAGTCAAGAACGTCCTGACTTTC. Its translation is CSVETVKNVLTF.

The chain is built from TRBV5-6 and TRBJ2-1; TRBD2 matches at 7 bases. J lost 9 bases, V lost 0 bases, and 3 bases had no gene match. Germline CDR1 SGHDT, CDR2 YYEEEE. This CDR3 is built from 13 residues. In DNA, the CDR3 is TGTGCCAGCAGCTTGGACGGGAGGCCTGAGCAGTTCTTC. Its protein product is CASSLDGRPEQFF.

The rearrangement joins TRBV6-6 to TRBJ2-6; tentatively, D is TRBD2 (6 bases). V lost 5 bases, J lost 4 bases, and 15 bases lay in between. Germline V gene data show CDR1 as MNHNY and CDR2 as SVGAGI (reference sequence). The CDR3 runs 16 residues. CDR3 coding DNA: TGTGCCAGCAGTCTCATGGGAGGAACAGGGGCCAACGTCCTGACTTTC. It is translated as CASSLMGGTGANVLTF.

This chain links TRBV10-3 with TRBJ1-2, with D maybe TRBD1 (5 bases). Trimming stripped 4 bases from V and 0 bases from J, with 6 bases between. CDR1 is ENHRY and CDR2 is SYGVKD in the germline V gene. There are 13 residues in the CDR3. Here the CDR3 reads CAISGGTNYGYTF. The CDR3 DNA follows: TGTGCCATCAGTGGGGGCACTAACTATGGCTACACCTTC.

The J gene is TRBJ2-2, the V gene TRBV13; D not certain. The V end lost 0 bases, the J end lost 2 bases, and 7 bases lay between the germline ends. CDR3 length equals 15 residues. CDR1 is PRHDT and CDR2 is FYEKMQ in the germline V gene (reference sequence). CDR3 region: CASSLGAENTGELFF. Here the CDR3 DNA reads TGTGCCAGCAGCTTAGGGGCGGAAAACACCGGGGAGCTGTTTTTT.

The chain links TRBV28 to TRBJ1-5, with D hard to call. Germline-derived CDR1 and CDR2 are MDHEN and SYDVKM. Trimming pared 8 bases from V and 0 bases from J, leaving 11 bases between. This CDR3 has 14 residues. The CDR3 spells CASLTTFSNQPQHF. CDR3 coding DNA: TGTGCCAGCCTTACTACCTTTAGCAATCAGCCCCAGCATTTT.

The chain's CDR3 is CASSLVWDRGLNTGELFF. DNA for the CDR3: TGTGCCAGCAGCTTAGTATGGGACAGGGGGTTGAACACCGGGGAGCTGTTTTTT. V gene TRBV7-2 combines with J gene TRBJ2-2, with 11 bases matching TRBD1. Germline V gene data show CDR1 as SGHTA and CDR2 as FQGNSA. This CDR3 contains 18 residues. V gave up 1 base and J gave up 1 base; unmatched junction bases: 5.

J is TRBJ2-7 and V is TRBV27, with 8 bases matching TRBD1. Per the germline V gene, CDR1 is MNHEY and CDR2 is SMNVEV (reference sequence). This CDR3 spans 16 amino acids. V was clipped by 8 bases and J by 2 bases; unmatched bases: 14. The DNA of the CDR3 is TGTGCCAGCGGGCCCATCGAGACAGGGGAACCCTACGAGCAGTACTTC. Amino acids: CASGPIETGEPYEQYF.

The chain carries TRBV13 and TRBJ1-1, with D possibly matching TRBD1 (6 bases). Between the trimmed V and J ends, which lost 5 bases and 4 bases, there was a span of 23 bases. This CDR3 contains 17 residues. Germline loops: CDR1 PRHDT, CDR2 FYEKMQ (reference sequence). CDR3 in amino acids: CASSLLTEGGAGTEAFF. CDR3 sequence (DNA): TGTGCCAGCAGCCTACTCACCGAGGGGGGGGCAGGCACTGAAGCTTTCTTT.

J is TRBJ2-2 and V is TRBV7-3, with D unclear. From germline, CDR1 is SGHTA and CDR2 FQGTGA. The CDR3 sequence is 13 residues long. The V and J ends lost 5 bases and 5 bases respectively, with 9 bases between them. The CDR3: CASSPPGTGELFF. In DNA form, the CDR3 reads TGTGCCAGCAGCCCGCCCGGGACCGGGGAGCTGTTTTTT. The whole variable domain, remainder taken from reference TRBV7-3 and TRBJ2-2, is GAGVSQTPSNKVTEKGKYVELRCDPISGHTALYWYRQSLGQGPEFLIYFQGTGAADDSGLPNDRFFAVRPEGSVSTLKIQRTERGDSAVYLCASSPPGTGELFFGEGSRLTVL.

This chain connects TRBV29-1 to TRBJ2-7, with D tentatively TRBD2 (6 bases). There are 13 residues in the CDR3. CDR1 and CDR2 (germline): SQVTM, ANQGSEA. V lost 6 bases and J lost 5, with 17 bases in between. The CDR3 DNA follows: TGCAGCGTGACAATCGGGGGTGGCCACGAGCAGTACTTC. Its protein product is CSVTIGGGHEQYF.

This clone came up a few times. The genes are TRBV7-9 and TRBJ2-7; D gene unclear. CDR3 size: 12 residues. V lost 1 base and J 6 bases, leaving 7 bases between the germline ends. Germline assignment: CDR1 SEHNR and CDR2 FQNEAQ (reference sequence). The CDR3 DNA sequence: TGTGCCAGCAGCTTAGACAGACCCGAGCAGTACTTC. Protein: CASSLDRPEQYF.

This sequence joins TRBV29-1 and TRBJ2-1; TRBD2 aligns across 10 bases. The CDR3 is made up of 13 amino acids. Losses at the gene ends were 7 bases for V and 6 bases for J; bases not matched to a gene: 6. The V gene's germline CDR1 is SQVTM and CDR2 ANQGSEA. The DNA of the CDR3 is TGCAGCGGGCGGCTAGCGGGAGCCAATGAGCAGTTCTTC. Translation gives CSGRLAGANEQFF.

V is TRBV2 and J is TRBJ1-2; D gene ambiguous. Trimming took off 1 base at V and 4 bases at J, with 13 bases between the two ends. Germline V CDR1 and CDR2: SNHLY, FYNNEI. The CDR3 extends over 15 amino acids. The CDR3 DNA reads TGTGCCAGCAGTGAAGTCCTGGCAAGAACCTATGGCTACACCTTC. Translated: CASSEVLARTYGYTF.